This is a list of T cell receptor beta chains from one sample in a study of OX40 agonist ivuxolimab in advanced cancers. Sequencing used immunoSEQ multiplex PCR; TCRdb keeps in-frame clones, though not all of them. The data show about 59,000 clones, around 87% seen once. This specimen consisted of CD4+ or CD8+ T cells sorted from blood, obtained in a trial of the OX40 agonist ivuxolimab. All receptors come from an adult with an advanced solid tumor such as melanoma, head and neck, liver or kidney cancer. The CDR3 runs from the conserved cysteine through the conserved F or W. D genes are given only for firm matches. The listing skips clone size in some rows; elsewhere it reads once, few, many or a size class.

size	V	J	D	length	CDR3	DNA
NA	TRBV5-1	TRBJ1-4	NA	15	CASTPGGSPQEKLFF	TGCGCCAGCACCCCCGGTGGGAGCCCGCAAGAAAAACTGTTTTTT
few	TRBV5-1	TRBJ2-7	TRBD1	13	CASSQGQTYEQYF	TGCGCCAGCAGCCAGGGACAGACCTACGAGCAGTACTTC
NA	TRBV4-3	TRBJ1-4	NA	16	CASSRIPIRGLEKLFF	TGCGCCAGCAGCCGTATTCCAATACGGGGCCTTGAAAAACTGTTTTTT
NA	TRBV7-9	TRBJ2-2	NA	15	CASSLWDLGTGELFF	TGTGCCAGCAGCTTATGGGACTTGGGGACCGGGGAGCTGTTTTTT
few	TRBV6-6	TRBJ1-1	NA	15	CASSYPPGTLFEAFF	TGTGCCAGCAGTTACCCTCCCGGGACCCTATTTGAAGCTTTCTTT
NA	TRBV7-8	TRBJ1-5	TRBD1	14	CASSSGQNYQPQHF	TGTGCCAGCAGCTCGGGACAGAATTATCAGCCCCAGCATTTT
NA	TRBV27	TRBJ2-7	NA	11	CASRSSYEQYF	TGTGCCAGCAGGAGCTCCTACGAGCAGTACTTC
NA	TRBV28	TRBJ1-1	NA	12	CASKNLGAEAFF	TGTGCCAGCAAAAATCTAGGGGCTGAAGCTTTCTTT
NA	TRBV2	TRBJ1-2	TRBD1	13	CASSPDRGRGYTF	TGTGCCAGCAGTCCGGACAGGGGGCGAGGCTACACCTTC
NA	TRBV10-3	TRBJ1-5	NA	16	CAISESKGVGGQPQHF	TGTGCCATCAGTGAGTCGAAAGGGGTCGGGGGCCAGCCCCAGCATTTT
NA	TRBV6-1	TRBJ1-4	TRBD1	13	CASLTGIEEKLFF	TGTGCCAGCCTGACAGGGATAGAGGAAAAACTGTTTTTT
NA	TRBV5-1	TRBJ2-7	TRBD1	15	CASSIDRGHAYEQYF	TGCGCCAGCAGCATCGACAGGGGGCATGCCTACGAGCAGTACTTC
NA	TRBV18	TRBJ1-1	TRBD1	17	CASSRTETGGMNTEAFF	TGTGCCAGCTCACGGACGGAGACAGGGGGCATGAACACTGAAGCTTTCTTT
NA	TRBV19	TRBJ2-7	TRBD1	15	CASSIETGGSYEQYF	TGTGCCAGTAGTATAGAAACAGGGGGGTCCTACGAGCAGTACTTC
NA	TRBV5-1	TRBJ2-7	NA	12	CASGPEAYEQYF	TGCGCCAGCGGGCCCGAAGCCTACGAGCAGTACTTC
few	TRBV10-1	TRBJ1-1	NA	13	CASSESRATEAFF	TGCGCCAGCAGTGAGAGCAGGGCCACTGAAGCTTTCTTT
few	TRBV9	TRBJ1-2	NA	12	CASSGNEKGYTF	TGTGCCAGCAGCGGCAACGAGAAGGGCTACACCTTC
NA	TRBV4-2	TRBJ2-1	NA	15	CASSLDYLGNNEQFF	TGTGCCAGCAGCCTTGACTACCTCGGGAATAATGAGCAGTTCTTC
NA	TRBV18	TRBJ2-1	TRBD1	16	CASSLSPGGSYNEQFF	TGTGCCAGCTCTCTGAGCCCAGGGGGCTCCTACAATGAGCAGTTCTTC
NA	TRBV30	TRBJ2-1	NA	14	CAWSVRPRYNEQFF	TGTGCCTGGAGTGTACGTCCCCGCTACAATGAGCAGTTCTTC
NA	TRBV6-1	TRBJ2-7	NA	13	CASRGVGSHEQYF	TGTGCCAGCAGGGGGGTTGGATCCCACGAGCAGTACTTC